The 27 T cell receptor beta chains in this list originate from one sample, sequenced in a study of HIV-infected children after antiretroviral therapy interruption (dated by TCRdb to about 2019). The treatment or condition label on this specimen signifies: PENTA 11 planned treatment interruption arm or continuous ART arm. The library was produced with 3' RACE. Instrument used: Illumina MiSeq. TCR libraries were built from RNA using a 3' RACE protocol with unique molecular identifiers to correct PCR amplification bias. Using fastp at Q25 and MiXCR, TCRdb reprocessed the public reads and kept productive beta chains. Here each entry gathers all rows of one CDR3 protein and keeps the most common genes and DNA. In all, the sample holds about 89,000 distinct CDR3 sequences, and 6.9% of those were seen once. Of the sample, 0.9% to 1.3% is held by the ten largest clones. Sequenced here: CD45RA+ CD4+ T cells from PBMCs, pooled from several time points, sampled from a donor given antiretroviral therapy, either interrupted or continuous. In the paper's terms, the cell subset or site label means: naive CD4+ CD45RA+ CD45RO- T cells. These TCRs come from a pool of human donors with HIV.

The genes are TRBV5-5 and TRBJ2-2, with 8 bases lining up with TRBD1. The CDR3 sequence is 15 residues long. Germline CDR1 is SGHKS and CDR2 is YYEKEE (reference sequence). Unmatched junction bases numbered 7, after V lost 2 bases and J lost 7 bases. The CDR3 reads CASSFYRQGIGELFF. The CDR3 nucleotides read TGTGCCAGCAGCTTTTACAGACAGGGGATCGGGGAGCTGTTTTTT.

This clonotype was seen ten or more times. The chain employs TRBV4-1 and TRBJ2-3, with D perhaps matching TRBD1 or TRBD2 (6 bases each). The CDR3 is 15 amino acids. Germline lookup yields CDR1 MGHRA and CDR2 YSYEKL. V was cut by 0 bases and J by 6 bases, with 13 bases left in between. CDR3 sequence: CASSQESGGGDTQYF. The CDR3 DNA reads as TGCGCCAGCAGCCAAGAATCCGGGGGCGGGGATACGCAGTATTTT.

This clonotype was found many times. The V and J genes are TRBV4-1 and TRBJ2-7; possibly TRBD2 for D (6 bases). Deletions cut 2 bases from V and 3 bases from J, with 14 bases between. The germline V gene has CDR1 MGHRA and CDR2 YSYEKL. The CDR3 runs 15 residues. Here the CDR3 DNA reads TGCGCCAGCAGCCAATCGGGCGGGACTCTCTACGAGCAGTACTTC. This translates into CASSQSGGTLYEQYF.

This clonotype has just a few counts. The CDR3, as DNA: TGTGCCAGCAGTGGGGGACAGGAATCAAGGGAGACCCAGTACTTC. This gives the protein CASSGGQESRETQYF. The V call is TRBV2, the J call TRBJ2-5, with 8 bases fitting TRBD1. J was trimmed by 5 bases and V by 4 bases; bases with no gene match: 9. Germline CDR1 is SNHLY and CDR2 is FYNNEI. The length of the CDR3 is 15 residues.

This clonotype was picked up many times. The rearrangement links TRBV12-3 or TRBV12-4 to TRBJ1-1, with TRBD1 matching 8 bases. The CDR3 is 17 amino acids. The ends lost 5 bases at V and 0 bases at J; junction bases unmatched: 11. The CDR3 reads CASSPSRDRSMNTEAFF. The CDR3 coding sequence is TGTGCCAGCAGTCCCTCCCGGGACAGGTCCATGAACACTGAAGCTTTCTTT.

This clonotype was found a few times. This chain connects TRBV12-3 or TRBV12-4 to TRBJ1-1; unclear D gene. The CDR3 is 16 amino acids. The V and J ends lost 6 bases and 2 bases respectively, with 19 bases between them. The CDR3 is CASRRERLGGNTEAFF. Here the CDR3 DNA reads TGTGCCAGCAGACGGGAGCGATTGGGTGGCAACACTGAAGCTTTCTTT.

This clonotype was seen at least ten times. The chain recombines TRBV29-1 with TRBJ2-7, with 7 bases identical to TRBD1. There are 12 residues in the CDR3. V lost 3 bases to trimming and J lost 2 bases; unmatched junction nucleotides: 1. The germline gives CDR1 SQVTM, CDR2 ANQGSEA. The CDR3 DNA follows: TGCAGCGTTGAGGGACAGACCTACGAGCAGTACTTC. Translating gives CSVEGQTYEQYF.

This clonotype was observed many times. The chain uses TRBV28 and TRBJ1-6; 10 positions match TRBD1. The V gene end was trimmed by 10 bases and the J gene end by 9 bases; junction bases not matched to a gene: 6. The CDR3 runs to 13 residues. Germline lookup yields CDR1 MDHEN and CDR2 SYDVKM. CDR3 nucleotide sequence: TGTGCCACCGACAGGGGGCAGGGTTCACCCCTCCACTTT. This encodes CATDRGQGSPLHF.

This chain connects TRBV27 to TRBJ1-3, with D possibly matching TRBD1 (6 bases). This CDR3 region has 15 residues. V was clipped by 6 bases and J by 3 bases, with 15 bases between them. Germline loops: CDR1 MNHEY, CDR2 SMNVEV (reference sequence). The chain's CDR3 is CASSTGNKVGNTIYF. CDR3 coding DNA: TGTGCCAGCAGCACAGGGAACAAGGTTGGAAACACCATATATTTT.

This clonotype was counted a few times. The chain links TRBV7-2 to TRBJ2-7; TRBD2 matches at 9 bases. The germline CDR1 and CDR2 sequences are SGHTA and FQGNSA. This CDR3 comprises 15 residues. V shed 0 bases and J 6 bases; nucleotides not matched to a gene: 6. The CDR3 here is CASSLALAGDGEQYF. In DNA, the CDR3 is TGTGCCAGCAGCTTAGCTTTAGCGGGGGACGGCGAGCAGTACTTC. The variable domain in full, with the rest retrieved from reference TRBV7-2 and TRBJ2-7, is GAGVSQSPSNKVTEKGKDVELRCDPISGHTALYWYRQSLGQGLEFLIYFQGNSAPDKSGLPSDRFSAERTGGSVSTLTIQRTQQEDSAVYLCASSLALAGDGEQYFGPGTRLTVT.

Ten or more counts support this clonotype. This chain links TRBV6-6 with TRBJ2-1; maybe TRBD1 (6 bases). Germline loops: CDR1 MNHNY, CDR2 SVGAGI (reference sequence). V shed 5 bases and J shed 7 bases, with 15 bases lying between them. The CDR3 has 14 residues. The CDR3 protein is CASSPLGTNNEQFF. In nucleotides, the CDR3 is TGTGCCAGCAGTCCGCTCGGGACAAATAATGAGCAGTTCTTC.

As regards this clonotype: This clone may be a read error of a much larger clone one base away. The chain combines TRBV12-5 with TRBJ2-7; no clear D gene. Germline V gene data show CDR1 as LGHNT and CDR2 as FRNRAP. V was pared by 0 bases and J by 5 bases, with 14 bases between. CDR3 size: 15 residues. CDR3 in DNA: TGTGCTAGTGGTTTGGTACCCGGCAAGATAGACGAGCAGTACTTC. Translating gives CASGLVPGKIDEQYF.

This clonotype has a count of ten or more. The V gene is TRBV20-1, the J gene TRBJ2-3, with D hard to call. The V and J ends lost 4 bases and 5 bases respectively, with 16 bases between them. This CDR3 has 14 amino acids. The germline gives CDR1 DFQATT, CDR2 SNEGSKA (reference sequence). The CDR3 bases are TGCAGTGCTATTCCCGGGCCTGTTAGAGATACGCAGTATTTT. It yields the protein CSAIPGPVRDTQYF.

This clonotype was found many times. The chain combines TRBV7-2 with TRBJ2-1, with TRBD2 matching over 10 bases. The CDR3 has 16 amino acids. Germline CDR1 is SGHTA and CDR2 is FQGNSA. Losses at the gene ends were 5 bases for V and 5 bases for J; bases not matched to a gene: 9. The CDR3 here is CASSPGSGGAHNEQFF. The CDR3, as DNA: TGTGCCAGCAGCCCGGGGAGCGGGGGGGCCCACAATGAGCAGTTCTTC.

This clonotype was observed many times. The chain links TRBV6-5 to TRBJ1-2; D is undetermined. This CDR3 has 14 amino acids. The V end was cut by 2 bases, the J end by 2 bases, with 9 bases between. Per the germline V gene, CDR1 is MNHEY and CDR2 is SVGAGI. The CDR3 reads CASSYGPLNYGYTF. For the CDR3, the DNA is TGTGCCAGCAGTTACGGGCCGCTAAACTATGGCTACACCTTC.

The table lists this clonotype with many counts. CDR3 loop: CATRFDRNTEAFF. DNA of the CDR3: TGTGCCACCAGATTCGATAGGAACACTGAAGCTTTCTTT. The chain recombines TRBV15 with TRBJ1-1, with unresolved D. The CDR3 is 13 amino acids. Per the germline V gene, CDR1 is LNHNV and CDR2 is YYDKDF (reference sequence). The germline V and J ends were trimmed by 6 bases and 1 base, with 9 bases remaining between them.

There are many counts of this clonotype. V is TRBV24-1 and J is TRBJ2-2; no clear D. The length of the CDR3 is 12 residues. The germline gives CDR1 KGHDR, CDR2 SFDVKD. Trimming left V 3 bases short and J 7 bases short, with 5 bases between. The CDR3 region has the DNA TGTGCCACCAGTGATCCACACGGGGAGCTGTTTTTT. Protein sequence: CATSDPHGELFF.

This clonotype appeared many times. The chain couples TRBV2 to TRBJ1-5, with TRBD1 as a possible D gene (6 bases). Germline CDR1 is SNHLY and CDR2 is FYNNEI. There are 14 residues in the CDR3. Trimming removed 3 bases at V and 6 bases at J, with 12 bases between. The CDR3 DNA reads TGTGCCAGCAGTGATGGGGGGGCCGGTCAGCCCCAGCATTTT. Its protein product is CASSDGGAGQPQHF.

This clonotype was counted ten times or more. The J gene is TRBJ2-1, the V gene TRBV5-8; no reliable D call. Trimming removed 4 bases at V and 2 bases at J, with 19 bases between. This CDR3 has 17 amino acids. CDR1 is SGHTS and CDR2 is YDEGEE in the germline V gene. In nucleotides, the CDR3 is TGTGCCAGCAGCCACCGCGACGGGCAGTCCCCCTACAATGAGCAGTTCTTC. This sequence encodes CASSHRDGQSPYNEQFF.

This clonotype was counted ten times or more. The chain recombines TRBV6-1 with TRBJ2-7; 8 nucleotides agree with TRBD1. The CDR3 totals 13 residues. Trimming at V came to 5 bases and at J to 1 base, leaving 1 base not matched to a gene. Germline V gene data show CDR1 as MNHNS and CDR2 as SASEGT. The CDR3 reads CASSRDRSYEQYF. Here the CDR3 DNA reads TGTGCCAGCAGTCGGGACAGGTCCTACGAGCAGTACTTC.

This clonotype was seen at least ten times. The chain couples TRBV6-5 to TRBJ2-1; TRBD2 aligns across 8 bases. V gave up 0 bases and J gave up 0 bases; unmatched junction bases: 7. The CDR3 extends over 18 amino acids. Germline CDR1 and CDR2: MNHEY and SVGAGI. The CDR3 loop reads CASSYSMGTSLSYNEQFF. The CDR3 coding sequence is TGTGCCAGCAGTTACTCGATGGGGACTAGTCTCTCCTACAATGAGCAGTTCTTC.

The chain recombines TRBV7-9 with TRBJ2-3, with TRBD2 matching over 9 bases. The CDR3 is 16 amino acids. Germline lookup yields CDR1 SEHNR and CDR2 FQNEAQ (reference sequence). V trimming: 7 bases; J trimming: 0 bases; junction bases outside the gene matches: 8. In DNA form, the CDR3 reads TGTGCCAGCAACACAATAGCGGGGGACAGCACAGATACGCAGTATTTT. Translating it yields CASNTIAGDSTDTQYF.

The V gene is TRBV21-1, the J gene TRBJ2-7; TRBD1 reflects the table's D call only, with no check against the DNA. TRBV21-1 represents a pseudogene. This CDR3 is built from 15 residues. CDR3 sequence reads: CASSRRQGLTYEQYF. The CDR3 DNA is TGTGCCAGCAGCAGGCGCCAAGGATTGACCTACGAGCAGTACTTC.

At least ten counts were recorded for this clonotype. The J gene is TRBJ2-1, the V gene TRBV20-1; 7 bases are shared with TRBD1. CDR1 is DFQATT and CDR2 is SNEGSKA in the germline V gene (reference sequence). The CDR3 is made up of 11 amino acids. Trimming at V came to 5 bases and at J to 9 bases, leaving 4 bases not matched to a gene. The CDR3 region has the DNA TGCAGTGCTCAACAGGGGAGTGAGCAGTTCTTC. Translation gives CSAQQGSEQFF.

This clonotype was picked up a small number of times. The CDR3 here is CASRAGQPEAFF. Written as DNA, the CDR3 is TGTGCCAGCAGGGCGGGACAGCCCGAAGCTTTCTTT. The chain combines TRBV6-4 with TRBJ1-1; 7 bases fit TRBD1. Germline-derived CDR1 and CDR2 are MRHNA and SNTAGT. The CDR3 runs 12 residues. The V segment lost 6 bases and the J segment 8 bases; nucleotides outside the gene matches: 6.

This clonotype has at least ten counts. Here the CDR3 DNA reads TGTGCCAGCACCCTTCAGGGGGGGCCGCAGCCCCAGCATTTT. Translating it yields CASTLQGGPQPQHF. The chain carries TRBV19 and TRBJ1-5; 7 bases fit TRBD1. The ends lost 9 bases at V and 7 bases at J; junction bases unmatched: 12. This CDR3 has 14 residues. From germline, CDR1 is LNHDA and CDR2 SQIVND (reference sequence).

This clonotype occurred many times. The genes are TRBV29-1 and TRBJ2-7; either TRBD1 or TRBD2 may fit D (5 bases each). V lost 3 bases to trimming and J lost 4 bases, with 28 bases between them. Germline V gene sequence: CDR1 SQVTM, CDR2 ANQGSEA. The CDR3 length is 18 residues. CDR3 bases: TGCAGCGTTGACCTCAGGCGCGATCAGGGACCCAATTGTTACGAGCAGTACTTC. Residues: CSVDLRRDQGPNCYEQYF.